Following are 16 T cell receptor beta chains from one sample sequenced in a study of blood T cell repertoires in COVID-19 (dated by TCRdb to about 2020). To prepare the library, the immunoSEQ multiplex PCR assay was applied. The immuneACCESS repertoire file appears here via TCRdb, limited to in-frame rearrangements. These files lack a portion of the clones; in checked studies, under half of the deficit traces to unresolved V genes, and the cause of the others is not known. Here the sample has 300,000 to 400,000 clones; 85% to 90% occur a single time. The ten largest clones add up to 2.5% to 3% of the sample. The specimen sequenced was peripheral blood. The source of these receptors is a woman aged 30 to 39 with COVID-19, enrolled during active disease.

This clone appeared once. The chain joins TRBV6-5 to TRBJ2-3, with a weak D call TRBD2 (6 bases). Trimming cost V 8 bases and J 5 bases, with 17 bases left between them. CDR3 length: 14 residues. CDR1 is MNHEY and CDR2 is SVGAGI in the germline V gene. In DNA, the CDR3 is TGTGCCAGCCATACGGGAGTTGGGGTAGATACGCAGTATTTT. Translating it yields CASHTGVGVDTQYF.

The chain joins TRBV6-1 to TRBJ2-1; tentative D call: TRBD2 (7 bases). Deletions cut 1 base from V and 5 bases from J, with 12 bases between. Germline loops: CDR1 MNHNS, CDR2 SASEGT. The CDR3 spans 15 residues. The CDR3 DNA follows: TGTGCCAGCAGTGAAGGTAGGGGGGGTAACAATGAGCAGTTCTTC. Amino acids: CASSEGRGGNNEQFF.

The V call is TRBV18, the J call TRBJ2-5, with 7 bases aligning to TRBD2. V lost 8 bases, J lost 1 base, and 7 bases stayed unmatched. Per the germline V gene, CDR1 is KGHSH and CDR2 is LQKENI. This CDR3 contains 14 residues. The CDR3 protein is CASTSGGIQETQYF. In DNA form, the CDR3 reads TGTGCCAGCACCTCCGGGGGGATCCAAGAGACCCAGTACTTC.

The chain combines TRBV24-1 with TRBJ2-2; 10 positions agree with TRBD2. V shed 2 bases, J shed 6 bases, and the junction held 20 bases outside the gene matches. Germline V gene sequence: CDR1 KGHDR, CDR2 SFDVKD. CDR3 length equals 21 residues. The CDR3 DNA sequence: TGTGCCACCAGTGATTCCCGGAGGGCGGGGTCACTAGCGGGAAACCCCGGGGAGCTGTTTTTT. Its translation is CATSDSRRAGSLAGNPGELFF.

This chain joins TRBV5-4 and TRBJ2-7, with D possibly TRBD2 on 5 matching bases. The V and J ends lost 1 base and 4 bases respectively, with 12 bases between them. The length of the CDR3 is 14 residues. Per the germline V gene, CDR1 is SGHNT and CDR2 is YYREEE (reference sequence). CDR3 residues: CASSLTGSGYEQYF. The DNA for the CDR3 is TGTGCCAGCAGCTTGACGGGATCCGGATACGAGCAGTACTTC. Full variable domain (missing parts from reference TRBV5-4 and TRBJ2-7): ETGVTQSPTHLIKTRGQQVTLRCSSQSGHNTVSWYQQALGQGPQFIFQYYREEENGRGNFPPRFSGLQFPNYSSELNVNALELDDSALYLCASSLTGSGYEQYFGPGTRLTVT.

The chain is built from TRBV5-6 and TRBJ1-4; D is unclear. Germline V gives CDR1 SGHDT, CDR2 YYEEEE. Trimming stripped 2 bases from V and 8 bases from J, with 10 bases between. This CDR3 is built from 13 residues. CDR3 coding DNA: TGTGCCAGCAGCTTAGGTAGCGGGGAAAAACTGTTTTTT. It is translated as CASSLGSGEKLFF.

This chain links TRBV20-1 with TRBJ1-1; D gene ambiguous. V was pared by 8 bases and J by 5 bases, with 12 bases between. CDR1 and CDR2 from the germline V gene are DFQATT and SNEGSKA (reference sequence). The CDR3 sequence is 11 residues long. The CDR3 region is CSTSTGTEAFF. The CDR3 nucleotides are TGCAGTACATCAACGGGGACTGAAGCTTTCTTT.

The chain uses TRBV30 and TRBJ1-1; TRBD1 agrees at 8 bases. CDR1 GTSNPN and CDR2 SVGIG come from the germline V gene (reference sequence). This CDR3 spans 12 amino acids. The V and J ends lost 8 bases and 0 bases, in that order; junction bases with no gene match: 2. The CDR3 coding sequence is TGTGCCGTGACAGGGGTGAACACTGAAGCTTTCTTT. Protein: CAVTGVNTEAFF.

This chain uses TRBV27 with TRBJ2-1; tentative D call: TRBD2 (6 bases). The V end was cut by 5 bases, the J end by 2 bases, with 19 bases between. CDR1 and CDR2 from the germline V gene are MNHEY and SMNVEV (reference sequence). The CDR3 loop spans 17 amino acids. CDR3 DNA: TGTGCCAGCAGTCCCCCCGGGGCTAGCGTAACCTACAATGAGCAGTTCTTC. Protein product: CASSPPGASVTYNEQFF.

V and J are TRBV15 and TRBJ1-3, with 7 bases aligning to TRBD1. The CDR3 is made up of 15 amino acids. After removal of 2 bases from V and 1 base from J, the junction contained 2 bases not matched to a gene. In germline, CDR1 is LNHNV, CDR2 YYDKDF (reference sequence). CDR3 in amino acids: CATSRQQGSGNTIYF. The CDR3 bases are TGTGCCACCAGCAGACAACAGGGGTCTGGAAACACCATATATTTT. Full variable domain (remainder filled in from reference TRBV15 and TRBJ1-3): DAMVIQNPRYQVTQFGKPVTLSCSQTLNHNVMYWYQQKSSQAPKLLFHYYDKDFNNEADTPDNFQSRRPNTSFCFLDIRSPGLGDTAMYLCATSRQQGSGNTIYFGEGSWLTVV.

The rearrangement uses TRBV9 and TRBJ1-4, with unresolved D. The V gene's germline CDR1 is SGDLS and CDR2 YYNGEE. The CDR3 consists of 16 residues. V was shortened by 4 bases and J by 0 bases, with 13 bases between the two germline ends. The CDR3 DNA reads as TGTGCCAGCAGCCGCGGACTTGCCGCAACTAATGAAAAACTGTTTTTT. This encodes CASSRGLAATNEKLFF.

The J gene is TRBJ2-1, the V gene TRBV9; no definite D call. V was shortened by 8 bases and J by 0 bases, with 15 bases between the two germline ends. CDR3 length: 15 amino acids. In germline, CDR1 is SGDLS, CDR2 YYNGEE. The CDR3 DNA is TGTGCCAGTACACGTGAGACAACCTCCTACAATGAGCAGTTCTTC. Its protein product is CASTRETTSYNEQFF.

In its sample, this clone was seen once. The gene calls are TRBV5-1 and TRBJ1-4, with D maybe TRBD1 (5 bases). Germline CDR1 reads SGHRS; CDR2 reads YFSETQ. With 1 base removed from V and 6 bases from J, the gap between germline ends came to 10 bases. This CDR3 contains 14 residues. Here the CDR3 DNA reads TGCGCCAGCAGCTTGAGGAGGGGTGATGAAAAACTGTTTTTT. It translates to CASSLRRGDEKLFF.

The V call is TRBV5-1, the J call TRBJ1-1; TRBD1 matches at 11 bases. The CDR3 runs 19 residues. V lost 1 base to trimming and J lost 4 bases; unmatched junction nucleotides: 15. In germline, CDR1 is SGHRS, CDR2 YFSETQ. The CDR3 here is CASSLRYRGQGGTGTEAFF. In nucleotides, the CDR3 is TGCGCCAGCAGCTTGCGGTACCGGGGACAGGGGGGTACGGGCACTGAAGCTTTCTTT.

The J gene is TRBJ1-2, the V gene TRBV5-8, with D possibly matching TRBD1 (5 bases). Trimming took 0 bases from V and 4 from J, leaving 13 bases between them. This CDR3 has 15 amino acids. Germline values: CDR1 SGHTS, CDR2 YDEGEE. In DNA, the CDR3 is TGTGCCAGCAGCTTGGCCGGTGCAGGGCGCTATGGCTACACCTTC. Translating gives CASSLAGAGRYGYTF.

J is TRBJ1-5 and V is TRBV27; D possibly corresponds to TRBD1 (5 bases). Germline CDR1 and CDR2: MNHEY and SMNVEV (reference sequence). Trimming took off 2 bases at V and 3 bases at J, with 8 bases between the two ends. This CDR3 contains 14 residues. CDR3 DNA sequence: TGTGCCAGCAGTTTAAGACAGCTCAATCAGCCCCAGCATTTT. Translated, it gives CASSLRQLNQPQHF.